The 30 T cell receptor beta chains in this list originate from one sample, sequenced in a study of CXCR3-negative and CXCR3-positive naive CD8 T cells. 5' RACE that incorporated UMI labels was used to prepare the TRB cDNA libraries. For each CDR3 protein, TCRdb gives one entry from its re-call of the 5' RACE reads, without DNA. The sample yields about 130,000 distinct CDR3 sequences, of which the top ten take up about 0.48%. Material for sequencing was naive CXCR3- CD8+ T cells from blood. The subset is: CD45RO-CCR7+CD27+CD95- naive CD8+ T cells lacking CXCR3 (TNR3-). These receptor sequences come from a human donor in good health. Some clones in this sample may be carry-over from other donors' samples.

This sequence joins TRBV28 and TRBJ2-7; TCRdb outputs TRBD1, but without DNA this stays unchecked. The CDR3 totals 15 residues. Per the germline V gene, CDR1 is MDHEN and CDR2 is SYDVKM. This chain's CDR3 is CASSSRPGTAYEQYF.

CDR3 sequence: CSARATNTGELFF. The V gene is TRBV20-1, the J gene TRBJ2-2. The CDR3 is made up of 13 amino acids. The germline CDR1 and CDR2 sequences are DFQATT and SNEGSKA (reference sequence).

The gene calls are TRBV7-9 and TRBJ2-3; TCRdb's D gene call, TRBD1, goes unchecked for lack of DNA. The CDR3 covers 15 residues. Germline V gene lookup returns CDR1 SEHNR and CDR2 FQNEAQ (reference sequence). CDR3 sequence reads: CASAAQGFSTDTQYF.

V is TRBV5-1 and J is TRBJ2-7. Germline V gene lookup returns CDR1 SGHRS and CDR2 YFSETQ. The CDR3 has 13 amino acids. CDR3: CASSVGGFYEQYF.

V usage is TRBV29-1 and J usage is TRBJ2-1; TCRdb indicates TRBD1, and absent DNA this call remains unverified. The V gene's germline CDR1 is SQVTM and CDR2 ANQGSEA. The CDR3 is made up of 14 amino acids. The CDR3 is CSVDPDSEYNEQFF.

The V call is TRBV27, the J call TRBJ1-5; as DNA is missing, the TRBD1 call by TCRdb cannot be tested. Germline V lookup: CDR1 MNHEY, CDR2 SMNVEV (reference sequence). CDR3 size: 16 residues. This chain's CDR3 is CASSLYSGASNQPQHF.

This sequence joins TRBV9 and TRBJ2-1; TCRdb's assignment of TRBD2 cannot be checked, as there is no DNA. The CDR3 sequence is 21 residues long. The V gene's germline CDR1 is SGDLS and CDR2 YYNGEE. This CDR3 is CARERRPAGTSGRSSYNEQFF.

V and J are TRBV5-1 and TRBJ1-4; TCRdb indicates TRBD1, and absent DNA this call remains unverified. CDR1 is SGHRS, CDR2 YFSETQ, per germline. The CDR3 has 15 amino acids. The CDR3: CASSLGTGGIGGLFF.

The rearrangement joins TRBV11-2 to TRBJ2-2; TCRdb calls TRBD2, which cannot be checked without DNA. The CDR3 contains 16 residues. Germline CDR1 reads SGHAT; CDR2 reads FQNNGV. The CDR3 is CASSTRLAGVDGELFF.

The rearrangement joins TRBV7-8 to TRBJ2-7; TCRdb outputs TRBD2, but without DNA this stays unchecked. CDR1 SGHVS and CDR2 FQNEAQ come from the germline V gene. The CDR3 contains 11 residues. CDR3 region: CASSDAGEQYF.

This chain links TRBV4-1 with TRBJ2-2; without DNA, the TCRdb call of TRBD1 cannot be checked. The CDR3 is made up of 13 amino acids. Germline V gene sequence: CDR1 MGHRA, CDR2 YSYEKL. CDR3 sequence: CASSGTGDGELFF.

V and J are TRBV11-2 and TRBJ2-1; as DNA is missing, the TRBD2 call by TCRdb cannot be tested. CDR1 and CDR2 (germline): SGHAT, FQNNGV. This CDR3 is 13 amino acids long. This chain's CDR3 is CASSLANRNEQFF.

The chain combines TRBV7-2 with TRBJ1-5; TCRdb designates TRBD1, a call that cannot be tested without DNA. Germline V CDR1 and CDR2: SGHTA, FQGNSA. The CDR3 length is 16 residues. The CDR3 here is CASSKGQGWSNQPQHF.

CDR3 amino acids: CASSSLHLTSGNYNEQFF. The chain has TRBV7-9 and TRBJ2-1; TCRdb outputs TRBD2, but without DNA this stays unchecked. The CDR3 is made up of 18 amino acids. The V gene's germline CDR1 is SEHNR and CDR2 FQNEAQ (reference sequence).

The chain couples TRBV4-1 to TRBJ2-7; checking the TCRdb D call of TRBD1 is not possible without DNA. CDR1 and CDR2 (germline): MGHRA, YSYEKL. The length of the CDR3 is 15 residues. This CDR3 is CASSQVSAGAWEQYF.

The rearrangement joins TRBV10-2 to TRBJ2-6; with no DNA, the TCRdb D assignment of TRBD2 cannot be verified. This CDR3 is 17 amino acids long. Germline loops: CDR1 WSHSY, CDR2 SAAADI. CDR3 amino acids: CASSDLAGHSGANVLTF.

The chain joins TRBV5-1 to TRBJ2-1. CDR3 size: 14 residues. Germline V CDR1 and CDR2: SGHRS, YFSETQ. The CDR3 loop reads CASSRLAAYNEQFF.

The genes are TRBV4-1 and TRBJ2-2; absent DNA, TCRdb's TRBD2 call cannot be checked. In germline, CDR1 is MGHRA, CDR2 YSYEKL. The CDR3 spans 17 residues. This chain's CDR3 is CASSQESGLYNTGELFF.

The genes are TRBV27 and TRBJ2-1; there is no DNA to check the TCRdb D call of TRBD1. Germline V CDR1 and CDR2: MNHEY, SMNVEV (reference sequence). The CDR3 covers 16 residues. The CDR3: CASSIIGQGIRNEQFF.

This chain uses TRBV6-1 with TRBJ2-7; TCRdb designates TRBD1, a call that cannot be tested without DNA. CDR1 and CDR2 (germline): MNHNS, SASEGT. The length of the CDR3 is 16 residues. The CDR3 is CASSDPIGGQGYEQYF.

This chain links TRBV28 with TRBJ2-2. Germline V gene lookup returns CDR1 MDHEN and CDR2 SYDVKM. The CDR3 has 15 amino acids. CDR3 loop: CASSLGLFSTGELFF.

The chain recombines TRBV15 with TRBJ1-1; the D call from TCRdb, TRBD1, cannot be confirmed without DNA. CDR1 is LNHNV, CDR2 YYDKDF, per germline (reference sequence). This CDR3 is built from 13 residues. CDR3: CATTRDRVTEAFF.

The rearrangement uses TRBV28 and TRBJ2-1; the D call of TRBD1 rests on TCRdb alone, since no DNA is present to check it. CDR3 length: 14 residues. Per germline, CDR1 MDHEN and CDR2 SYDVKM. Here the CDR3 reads CASTSPGAYNEQFF.

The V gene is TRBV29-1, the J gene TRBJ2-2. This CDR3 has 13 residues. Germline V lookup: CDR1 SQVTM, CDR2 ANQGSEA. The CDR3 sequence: CSVEQINTGELFF.

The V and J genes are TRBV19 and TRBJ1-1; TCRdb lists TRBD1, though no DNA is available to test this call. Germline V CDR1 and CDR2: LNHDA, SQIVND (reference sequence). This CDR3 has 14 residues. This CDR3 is CASSISRSAPEAFF. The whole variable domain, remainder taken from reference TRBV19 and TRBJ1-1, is DGGITQSPKYLFRKEGQNVTLSCEQNLNHDAMYWYRQDPGQGLRLIYYSQIVNDFQKGDIAEGYSVSREKKESFPLTVTSAQKNPTAFYLCASSISRSAPEAFFGQGTRLTVV.

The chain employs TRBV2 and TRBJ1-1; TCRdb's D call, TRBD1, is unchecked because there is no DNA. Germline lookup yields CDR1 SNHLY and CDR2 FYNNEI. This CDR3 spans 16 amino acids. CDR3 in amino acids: CASKETVDPMNTEAFF.

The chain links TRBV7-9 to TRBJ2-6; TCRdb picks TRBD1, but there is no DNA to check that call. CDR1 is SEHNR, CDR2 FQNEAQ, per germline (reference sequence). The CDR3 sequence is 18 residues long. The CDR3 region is CASSDPSGDPSGANVLTF.

Here the CDR3 reads CASSYNSGTGYKVTIYF. The rearrangement links TRBV21-1 to TRBJ1-3; absent DNA, TCRdb's TRBD1 call cannot be checked. TRBV21-1 is listed as a pseudogene. This CDR3 contains 17 residues.

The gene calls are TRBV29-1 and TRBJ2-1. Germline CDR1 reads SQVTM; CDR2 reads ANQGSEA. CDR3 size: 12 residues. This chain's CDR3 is CSVNLTCNEQFF.

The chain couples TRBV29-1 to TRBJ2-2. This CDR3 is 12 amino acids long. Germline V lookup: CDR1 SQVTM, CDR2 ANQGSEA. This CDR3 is CSVPNGAGELFF.